The subject of this entry is one T cell receptor beta chain. This clonotype has ten or more counts. The antigen it binds to is not known. The sample holds no much larger clone one base away, and base qualities are not on file. This sample is drawn from a study of T cell repertoires in cytomegalovirus infection (dated by TCRdb to the late 2010s). Regarding the study in general: Alongside well-studied HLA-B-restricted epitopes, the peptide stimulations were aimed at recently identified HLA-C-restricted CMV epitopes, whose presentation resists viral immunomodulation. Donor HLA type was relevant to the analysis, because carriage of CMV infection together with the matching HLA type was indicated by public TCR beta signatures. Results and caveats for the whole study, not just this receptor: Cumulative frequency of public TCR beta family members discriminated carriers of CMV infection plus the relevant HLA type in this cohort and an independent 352-donor cohort. The ex vivo response was dominated by HLA-C-restricted CMV-specific TCR beta clonotypes, and the single most frequent clonotype in two of eight donors was supplied by these HLA-C-restricted clonotypes.

Data came from an Illumina HiSeq 1500. TCRdb itself trimmed the public reads at Q25 with fastp, ran MiXCR and retained productive beta chains. A single entry per CDR3 protein holds the most common genes and DNA from its merged rows. Here the sample has about 270,000 distinct CDR3 sequences; around 20% occur a single time. The top ten clones comprise approximately 20% of the sample. This specimen's treatment or condition label, interpreted: in vitro stimulation with specific CMV peptide epitopes to enrich CMV-specific T cells. The clonotype comes from a human donor in good health (CMV status not recorded). Some clones in this sample may be carry-over from other donors' samples. Sequencing was performed on cultured PBMCs, taken from culture after CMV antigen stimulation.

The nucleotides read TGTGCCAGCAGAGGGGGGACCCAGGGGGGCTACACCTTC. Its amino acids are CASRGGTQGGYTF. The rearranged chain carries TRBV7-8 and TRBJ1-2, with a weak D call of TRBD1 (6 bases match). The CDR3 measures 13 amino acids from cysteine to phenylalanine. The kept DNA is CDR3 alone, 39 bases in frame from the first base. V drops 6 bases and J drops 8 bases, leaving 16 bases in between. As encoded in the germline V gene, CDR1 is SGHVS while CDR2 is FQNEAQ.